This TCR beta chain was recovered during a study of spatial heterogeneity in lung cancer. As for time point: sample taken at primary tumor resection. Frozen PBMC, nontumor lung or tumor provided whole RNA, which was sequenced unsorted. This clonotype was detected ten times or more. Every molecule of TCR cDNA had its own unique molecular identifier. TCRdb re-called the 5' RACE reads with MiXCR, one entry per CDR3 protein. The sample consists of more than 30,000 distinct CDR3 sequences, 5.2% of them appearing once. The sequence came from a female donor with early-stage non-small cell lung cancer. Sample: PBMCs, taken at surgery.

This chain's CDR3 is CSAHDRAGFNEKLFF. DNA of the CDR3: TGCAGTGCCCACGACAGGGCAGGCTTCAATGAAAAACTGTTTTTT. The chain recombines TRBV20-1 with TRBJ1-4; 7 bases agree with TRBD1. The CDR3 sequence is 15 residues long. Trimming at V came to 6 bases and at J to 5 bases, leaving 12 bases not matched to a gene. CDR1 and CDR2 (germline): DFQATT, SNEGSKA (reference sequence).